A single sample is the source of the 17 T cell receptor beta chains below, sequenced in a study of blood T cells in healthy people across ages. Using a J-beta primer mix together with a sample-barcoded 5' primer, a second PCR was run for about 6 to 12 cycles. MiXCR, applied by TCRdb to the 5' RACE reads, yields one record per CDR3 protein. The data contain roughly 1.9 million distinct CDR3 sequences, roughly two fifths of them singletons. Sequencing was done on a sample of blood. These receptors originate from a human donor in good health.

V and J are TRBV20-1 and TRBJ2-7, with D unclear. The CDR3 runs to 13 residues. Trimming stripped 2 bases from V and 4 bases from J, with 12 bases between. Germline V gene sequence: CDR1 DFQATT, CDR2 SNEGSKA (reference sequence). The CDR3 region is CSARPRMTYEQYF. In DNA form, the CDR3 reads TGCAGTGCTAGACCCCGGATGACATACGAGCAGTACTTC.

The chain joins TRBV2 to TRBJ2-2, with D possibly TRBD1 on 5 matching bases. In germline, CDR1 is SNHLY, CDR2 FYNNEI. Trimming pared 4 bases from V and 6 bases from J, leaving 9 bases between. The CDR3 spans 13 residues. The CDR3: CASSGSTAGELFF. The CDR3 bases are TGTGCCAGCAGTGGATCGACAGCCGGGGAGCTGTTTTTT.

As concerns this clonotype: An end of the junction differs from the germline gene, which may be a read error. This chain uses TRBV9 with TRBJ1-2; D gene ambiguous. The CDR3 has 15 residues. The germline V gene encodes CDR1 SGDLS and CDR2 YYNGEE. In nucleotides, the CDR3 is TGTGCCAGCAGCGTAGGAAGGGAGGAGGACTATGGCTGCACCTTC. Protein product: CASSVGREEDYGCTF. Full variable domain (rest looked up from reference TRBV9 and TRBJ1-2): DSGVTQTPKHLITATGQRVTLRCSPRSGDLSVYWYQQSLDQGLQFLIQYYNGEERAKGNILERFSAQQFPDLHSELNLSSLELGDSALYFCASSVGREEDYGCTFGSGTRLTVV.

The rearrangement joins TRBV21-1 to TRBJ2-4. Near its end, the DNA agrees better with TRBJ2-7, so the J call may be wrong. TRBV21-1 is reported as a pseudogene. The CDR3 contains 11 residues. DNA for the CDR3: TGTGCCAGCAGCAAAGAGTGCGAGCAGTACTTC. Its protein product is CASSKECEQYF.

The V call is TRBV7-9, the J call TRBJ2-6; D might be TRBD1 (5 bases). V lost 5 bases, J lost 4 bases, and 15 bases lay in between. Germline CDR1 reads SEHNR; CDR2 reads FQNEAQ (reference sequence). The CDR3 spans 16 residues. Written as DNA, the CDR3 is TGTGCCAGCAGCCCAAACCGAACAGGCGGGGCCAACGTCCTGACTTTC. This translates into CASSPNRTGGANVLTF.

The chain couples TRBV12-3 or TRBV12-4 to TRBJ2-2, with a weak D call TRBD1 (5 bases). V was clipped by 10 bases and J by 6 bases, with 12 bases between them. The CDR3 is 12 amino acids. CDR3 bases: TGTGCCATCCGAACAGGCGCCGGGGAGCTGTTTTTT. Translation: CAIRTGAGELFF.

In its sample, this clonotype was seen once. The genes are TRBV20-1 and TRBJ2-1; either TRBD1 or TRBD2 may fit D (6 bases each). This CDR3 is built from 14 residues. Between the trimmed V and J ends, which lost 3 bases and 0 bases, there was a span of 9 bases. Germline CDR1 and CDR2: DFQATT and SNEGSKA (reference sequence). CDR3 nucleotides: TGCAGTGCTAGTGGAGGGGGCTCCTACAATGAGCAGTTCTTC. As protein: CSASGGGSYNEQFF.

The chain carries TRBV6-5 and TRBJ2-1; D gene ambiguous. Germline values: CDR1 MNHEY, CDR2 SVGAGI. The V gene lost 0 bases and the J gene lost 0 bases, with 12 bases spanning the gap. This CDR3 is built from 17 residues. CDR3 nucleotide sequence: TGTGCCAGCAGTTACTCGAGTGGCGCAAACTCCTACAATGAGCAGTTCTTC. Its translation: CASSYSSGANSYNEQFF.

The chain joins TRBV24-1 to TRBJ2-3, with D tentatively TRBD2 (5 bases). The CDR3 contains 13 residues. The V gene lost 9 bases and the J gene lost 2 bases, with 11 bases spanning the gap. Germline V CDR1 and CDR2: KGHDR, SFDVKD. The DNA of the CDR3 is TGTGCCACCCGGGGATGGGACACAGATACGCAGTATTTT. Its protein product is CATRGWDTDTQYF.

This clonotype was recorded a few times. V is TRBV7-3 and J is TRBJ2-5, with D unclear. In germline, CDR1 is SGHTA, CDR2 FQGTGA. This CDR3 contains 15 residues. The ends were cut back, 0 bases at V and 1 base at J, with 9 bases in the middle. The CDR3 loop is CASSLTVRPQETQYF. The DNA of the CDR3 is TGTGCCAGCAGCTTAACGGTCCGCCCCCAAGAGACCCAGTACTTC.

This clonotype has at least ten counts. V is TRBV29-1 and J is TRBJ2-5, with 7 positions matching TRBD2. Trimming removed 4 bases from V and 3 bases from J; junction bases left unmatched: 2. Germline values: CDR1 SQVTM, CDR2 ANQGSEA. This CDR3 comprises 12 residues. The CDR3 here is CSVATSKETQYF. CDR3 DNA: TGCAGCGTTGCGACTAGCAAAGAGACCCAGTACTTC. Drawing the rest from reference TRBV29-1 and TRBJ2-5, the complete variable domain is SAVISQKPSRDICQRGTSLTIQCQVDSQVTMMFWYRQQPGQSLTLIATANQGSEATYESGFVIDKFPISRPNLTFSTLTVSNMSPEDSSIYLCSVATSKETQYFGPGTRLLVL.

This clonotype was counted between two and nine times. The V and J genes are TRBV5-1 and TRBJ2-7; 11 bases line up with TRBD2. The CDR3 length is 16 residues. The V segment lost 4 bases and the J segment 2 bases; nucleotides outside the gene matches: 8. Germline-derived CDR1 and CDR2 are SGHRS and YFSETQ. CDR3 DNA sequence: TGCGCCAGCAGCCCCTGGCTAGCGGGGGGAACCTACGAGCAGTACTTC. It encodes CASSPWLAGGTYEQYF.

At least ten counts were recorded for this clonotype. The CDR3 sequence: CASSSTPTYEQYF. CDR3 DNA sequence: TGCGCCAGCAGCTCCACTCCCACCTACGAGCAGTACTTC. V usage is TRBV5-1 and J usage is TRBJ2-7; D is unresolved. Trimming took 3 bases from V and 2 from J, leaving 9 bases between them. This CDR3 is built from 13 residues. The germline V gene has CDR1 SGHRS and CDR2 YFSETQ. Using reference TRBV5-1 and TRBJ2-7 for the parts outside the CDR3, the full variable domain is KAGVTQTPRYLIKTRGQQVTLSCSPISGHRSVSWYQQTPGQGLQFLFEYFSETQRNKGNFPGRFSGRQFSNSRSEMNVSTLELGDSALYLCASSSTPTYEQYFGPGTRLTVT.

The rearrangement uses TRBV20-1 and TRBJ2-6; 7 bases agree with TRBD1. Germline CDR1 DFQATT, CDR2 SNEGSKA (reference sequence). V shed 4 bases, J shed 3 bases, and the junction held 3 bases outside the gene matches. This CDR3 is 14 amino acids long. CDR3 DNA sequence: TGCAGTGCTACCGGGACAGTTGGGGCCAACGTCCTGACTTTC. It specifies CSATGTVGANVLTF.

This clonotype was found many times. This chain links TRBV7-2 with TRBJ2-7; D gene ambiguous. The CDR3 sequence is 11 residues long. V was pared by 5 bases and J by 6 bases, with 8 bases between. CDR1 and CDR2 (germline): SGHTA, FQGNSA. For the CDR3, the DNA is TGTGCCAGCAGCCTCCGCTCCGAGCAGTACTTC. Its protein is CASSLRSEQYF. Drawing the rest from reference TRBV7-2 and TRBJ2-7, the complete variable domain is GAGVSQSPSNKVTEKGKDVELRCDPISGHTALYWYRQSLGQGLEFLIYFQGNSAPDKSGLPSDRFSAERTGGSVSTLTIQRTQQEDSAVYLCASSLRSEQYFGPGTRLTVT.

This clonotype was seen a few times. The rearrangement joins TRBV4-1 to TRBJ2-5, with D unresolved. V was pared by 1 base and J by 4 bases, with 10 bases between. Looked up from germline, CDR1 is MGHRA and CDR2 is YSYEKL. This CDR3 comprises 14 residues. CDR3 residues: CASSQGVERETQYF. The CDR3 DNA reads TGCGCCAGCAGCCAAGGGGTCGAGAGAGAGACCCAGTACTTC.

This clonotype was seen only a few times. V and J are TRBV4-2 and TRBJ2-7; D is undetermined. Germline lookup yields CDR1 LGHNA and CDR2 YNFKEQ. Trimming took 1 base from V and 2 from J, leaving 12 bases between them. This CDR3 spans 15 amino acids. CDR3 amino acids: CASSQGPSVPYEQYF. The CDR3 coding sequence is TGTGCCAGCAGCCAAGGTCCCAGCGTACCCTACGAGCAGTACTTC.